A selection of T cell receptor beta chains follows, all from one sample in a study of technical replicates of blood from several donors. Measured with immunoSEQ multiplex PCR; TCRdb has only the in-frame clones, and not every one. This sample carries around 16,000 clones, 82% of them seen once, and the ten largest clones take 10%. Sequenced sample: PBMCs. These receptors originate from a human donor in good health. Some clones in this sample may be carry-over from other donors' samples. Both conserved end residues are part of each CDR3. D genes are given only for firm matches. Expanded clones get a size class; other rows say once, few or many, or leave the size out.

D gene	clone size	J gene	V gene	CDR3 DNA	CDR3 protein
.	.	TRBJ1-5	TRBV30	TGTGCCTGGAGTGTGAGGGGCAATCAGCCCCAGCATTTT	CAWSVRGNQPQHF
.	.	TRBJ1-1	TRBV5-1	TGCGCCAGCAGCTTAGGACTGCAGAACACTGAAGCTTTCTTT	CASSLGLQNTEAFF
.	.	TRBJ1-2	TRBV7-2	TGTGCCAGCAGCTTAGATTTCTTGGAGCATCAGTGGACCTTC	CASSLDFLEHQWTF
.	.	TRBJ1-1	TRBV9	TGTGCCAGCAGCGTAGGGGAGGGGAACACTGAAGCTTTCTTT	CASSVGEGNTEAFF
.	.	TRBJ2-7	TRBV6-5	TGTGCCACCACCAGCTCCTACGAGCAGTACTTC	CATTSSYEQYF
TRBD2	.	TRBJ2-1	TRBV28	TGTGCCAGCAGTTTACTGGGACTAGCCATCAATGAGCAGTTCTTC	CASSLLGLAINEQFF
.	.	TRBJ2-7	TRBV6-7	TGTGCCAGCAGTTACGGACTAAGAGCGGCGACCTACGAGCAGTACTTC	CASSYGLRAATYEQYF
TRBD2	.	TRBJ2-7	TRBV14	TGTGCCAGCAGCCACCCGACTAGCGGGGTCTACGAGCAGTACTTC	CASSHPTSGVYEQYF
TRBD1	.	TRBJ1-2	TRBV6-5	TGTGCCAGCAGTTACTCCGCACAGGGGGGAGGCTACACCTTC	CASSYSAQGGGYTF
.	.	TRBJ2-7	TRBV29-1	TGCAGCGTTGCAGGGGCGCCTTCCTCCTACGAGCAGTACTTC	CSVAGAPSSYEQYF
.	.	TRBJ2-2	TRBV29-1	TGCAGCGTCAGCCCTACTAGTTCTGCCGGCGGGGAGCTGTTTTTT	CSVSPTSSAGGELFF
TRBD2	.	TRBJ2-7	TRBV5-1	TGCGCCAGCAGTTCAGCGGGGGGATATCACGAGCAGTACTTC	CASSSAGGYHEQYF
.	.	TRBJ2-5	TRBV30	TGTGCCTGGAGTAGGGGTCAGACCTCGGAGACCCAGTACTTC	CAWSRGQTSETQYF
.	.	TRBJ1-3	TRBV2	TGTGCCAGCAGCGCCGACAGCACCTCTGGAAACACCATATATTTT	CASSADSTSGNTIYF
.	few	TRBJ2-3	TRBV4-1	TGCGCCAGCAGCCCCTCCGGGATAGATACGCAGTATTTT	CASSPSGIDTQYF
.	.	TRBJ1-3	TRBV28	TGTGCCAGCAGTAGCGGATGGGGGCGTTCTGGAAACACCATATATTTT	CASSSGWGRSGNTIYF
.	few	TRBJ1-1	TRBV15	TGTGCCACCAGCAGAGGGATACCCCCGGGTGACACTGAAGCTTTCTTT	CATSRGIPPGDTEAFF
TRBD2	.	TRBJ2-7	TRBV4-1	TGCGCCAGCAGCCAAGATAAGGTGACTAGCAGTTCCTACGAGCAGTACTTC	CASSQDKVTSSSYEQYF
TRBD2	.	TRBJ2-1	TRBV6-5	TGTGCCAGCAGCTGGACTAGCGGGAGGGATGAGCAGTTCTTC	CASSWTSGRDEQFF
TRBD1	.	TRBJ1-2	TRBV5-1	TGCGCCAGCAGCCTGACAGGGTTAGAAGGCTACACCTTC	CASSLTGLEGYTF
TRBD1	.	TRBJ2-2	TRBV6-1	TGTGCCAGCAGTCAAGGATCCGGGACAGGGAACACCGGGGAGCTGTTTTTT	CASSQGSGTGNTGELFF
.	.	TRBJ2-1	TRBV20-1	TGCAGTGCTAGCAACTTATATGAGCAGTTCTTC	CSASNLYEQFF
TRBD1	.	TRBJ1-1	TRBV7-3	TGTGCCAGCAGCCGAAACGGACAGGGTGACACTGAAGCTTTCTTT	CASSRNGQGDTEAFF
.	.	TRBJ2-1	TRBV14	TGTGCCAGCAGCCCTTGGGCAGGCAATGAGCAGTTCTTC	CASSPWAGNEQFF
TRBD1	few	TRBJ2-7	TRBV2	TGTGCCAGCAGCGTACAAGGGGGCTCATCCTCCTACGAGCAGTACTTC	CASSVQGGSSSYEQYF